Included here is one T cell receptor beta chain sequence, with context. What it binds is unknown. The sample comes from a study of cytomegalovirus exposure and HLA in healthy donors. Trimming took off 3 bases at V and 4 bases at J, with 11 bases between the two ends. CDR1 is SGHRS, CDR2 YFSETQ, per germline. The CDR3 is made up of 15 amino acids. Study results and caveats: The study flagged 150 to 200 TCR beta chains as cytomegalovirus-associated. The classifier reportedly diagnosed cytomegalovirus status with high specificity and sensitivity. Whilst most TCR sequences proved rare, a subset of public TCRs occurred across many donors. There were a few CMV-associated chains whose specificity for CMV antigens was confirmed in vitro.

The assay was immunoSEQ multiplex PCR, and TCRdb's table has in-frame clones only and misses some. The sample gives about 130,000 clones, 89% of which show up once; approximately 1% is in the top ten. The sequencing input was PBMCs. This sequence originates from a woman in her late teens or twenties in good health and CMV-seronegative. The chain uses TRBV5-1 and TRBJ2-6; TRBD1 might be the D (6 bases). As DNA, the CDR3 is TGCGCCAGCAGCTCACAGGGTTCAGGGGCCAACGTCCTGACTTTC. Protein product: CASSSQGSGANVLTF.